The entry that follows covers one TCR beta chain sequence. The data stem from a study of blood T cell repertoires in COVID-19. Trimming removed 2 bases from V and 2 bases from J; junction bases left unmatched: 3. Looked up from germline, CDR1 is SGHNT and CDR2 is YYREEE (reference sequence). This CDR3 has 16 amino acids. Sequencing used immunoSEQ multiplex PCR; TCRdb keeps in-frame clones, though not all of them. The data contain just over 250,000 clones, over 75% of them singletons. J is TRBJ2-7 and V is TRBV5-4, with 14 bases that match TRBD2. The TCR sequence derives from a woman aged 50 to 60 with acute or convalescent COVID-19. Sample: peripheral blood. The CDR3: CASSFGGLAGAYEQYF. Written as DNA, the CDR3 is TGTGCCAGCAGCTTTGGGGGACTAGCGGGAGCCTACGAGCAGTACTTC.